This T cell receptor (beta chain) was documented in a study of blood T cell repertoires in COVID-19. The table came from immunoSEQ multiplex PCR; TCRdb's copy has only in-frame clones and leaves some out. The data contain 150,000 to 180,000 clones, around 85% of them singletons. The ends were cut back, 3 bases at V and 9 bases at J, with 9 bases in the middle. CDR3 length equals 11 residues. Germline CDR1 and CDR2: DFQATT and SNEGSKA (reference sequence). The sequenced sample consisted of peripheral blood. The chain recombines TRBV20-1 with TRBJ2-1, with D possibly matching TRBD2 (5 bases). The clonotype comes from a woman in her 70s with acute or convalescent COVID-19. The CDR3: CSARGSGEQFF. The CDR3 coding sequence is TGCAGTGCTAGGGGGAGCGGTGAGCAGTTCTTC.